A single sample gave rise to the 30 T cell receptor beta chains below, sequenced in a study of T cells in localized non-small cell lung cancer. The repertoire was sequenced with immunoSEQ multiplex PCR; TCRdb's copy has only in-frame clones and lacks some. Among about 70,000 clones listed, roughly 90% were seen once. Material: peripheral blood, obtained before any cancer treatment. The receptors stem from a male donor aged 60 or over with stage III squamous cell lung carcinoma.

The chain's CDR3 is CASSNYARGYNEQFF. The CDR3, as DNA: TGTGCCAGCAGCAATTACGCCCGGGGTTACAATGAGCAGTTCTTC. The V and J genes are TRBV7-2 and TRBJ2-1; maybe TRBD2 (5 bases). In germline, CDR1 is SGHTA, CDR2 FQGNSA. With 5 bases removed from V and 4 bases from J, the gap between germline ends came to 15 bases. This CDR3 has 15 amino acids.

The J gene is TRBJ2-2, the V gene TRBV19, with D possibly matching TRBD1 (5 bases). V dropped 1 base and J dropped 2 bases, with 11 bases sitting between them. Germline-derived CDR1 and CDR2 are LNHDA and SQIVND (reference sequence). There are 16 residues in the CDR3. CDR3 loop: CASSIVQGSNTGELFF. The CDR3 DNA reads TGTGCCAGTAGTATAGTCCAGGGTAGTAACACCGGGGAGCTGTTTTTT.

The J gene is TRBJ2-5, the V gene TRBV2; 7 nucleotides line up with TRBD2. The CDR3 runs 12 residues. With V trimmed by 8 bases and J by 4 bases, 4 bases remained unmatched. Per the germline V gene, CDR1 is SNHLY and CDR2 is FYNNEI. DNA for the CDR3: TGTGCCAGCGAGCGGGGAGTAGAGACCCAGTACTTC. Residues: CASERGVETQYF.

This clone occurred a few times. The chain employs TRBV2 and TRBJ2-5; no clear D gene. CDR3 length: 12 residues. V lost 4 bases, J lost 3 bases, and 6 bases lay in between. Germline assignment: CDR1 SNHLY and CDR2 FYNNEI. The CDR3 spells CASSVAEETQYF. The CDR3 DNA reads TGTGCCAGCAGTGTCGCGGAAGAGACCCAGTACTTC. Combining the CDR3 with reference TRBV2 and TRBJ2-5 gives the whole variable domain EPEVTQTPSHQVTQMGQEVILRCVPISNHLYFYWYRQILGQKVEFLVSFYNNEISEKSEIFDDQFSVERPDGSNFTLKIRSTKLEDSAMYFCASSVAEETQYFGPGTRLLVL.

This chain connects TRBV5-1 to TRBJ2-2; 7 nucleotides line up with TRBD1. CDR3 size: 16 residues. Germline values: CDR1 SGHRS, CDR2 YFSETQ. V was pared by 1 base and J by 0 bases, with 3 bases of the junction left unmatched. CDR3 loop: CASSLNRGANTGELFF. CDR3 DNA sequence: TGCGCCAGCAGCTTGAACAGGGGCGCGAACACCGGGGAGCTGTTTTTT.

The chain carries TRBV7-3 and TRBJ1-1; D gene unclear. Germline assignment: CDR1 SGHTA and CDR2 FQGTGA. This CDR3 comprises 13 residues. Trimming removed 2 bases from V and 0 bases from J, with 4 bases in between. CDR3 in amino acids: CASSLQLNTEAFF. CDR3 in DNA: TGTGCCAGCAGCTTACAACTGAACACTGAAGCTTTCTTT.

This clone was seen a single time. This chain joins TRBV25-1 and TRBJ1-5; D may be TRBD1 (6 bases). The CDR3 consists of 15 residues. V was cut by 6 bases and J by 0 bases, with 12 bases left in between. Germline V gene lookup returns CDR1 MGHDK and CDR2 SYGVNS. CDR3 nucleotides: TGTGCCAGCAGCCCGAGGGGGTATAGCAATCAGCCCCAGCATTTT. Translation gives CASSPRGYSNQPQHF.

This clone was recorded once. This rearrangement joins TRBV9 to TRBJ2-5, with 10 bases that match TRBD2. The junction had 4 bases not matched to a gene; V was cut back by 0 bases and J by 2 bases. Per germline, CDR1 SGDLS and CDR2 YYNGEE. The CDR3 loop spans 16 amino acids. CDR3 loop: CASSVGLAGGQETQYF. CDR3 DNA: TGTGCCAGCAGCGTAGGGTTAGCGGGGGGACAAGAGACCCAGTACTTC.

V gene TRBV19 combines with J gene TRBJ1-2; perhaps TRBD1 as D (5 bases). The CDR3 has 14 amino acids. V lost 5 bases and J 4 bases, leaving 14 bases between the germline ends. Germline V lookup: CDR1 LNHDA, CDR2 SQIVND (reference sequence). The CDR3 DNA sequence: TGTGCCAGTAGTCGGCAGGGAGAGTCCTATGGCTACACCTTC. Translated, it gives CASSRQGESYGYTF.

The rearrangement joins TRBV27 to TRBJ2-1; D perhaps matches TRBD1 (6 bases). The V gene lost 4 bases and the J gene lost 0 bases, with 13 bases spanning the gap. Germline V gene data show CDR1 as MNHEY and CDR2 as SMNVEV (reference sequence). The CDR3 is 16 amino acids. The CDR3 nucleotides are TGTGCCAGCAGTTCTTTGGGGGCCGGCTCCTACAATGAGCAGTTCTTC. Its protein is CASSSLGAGSYNEQFF.

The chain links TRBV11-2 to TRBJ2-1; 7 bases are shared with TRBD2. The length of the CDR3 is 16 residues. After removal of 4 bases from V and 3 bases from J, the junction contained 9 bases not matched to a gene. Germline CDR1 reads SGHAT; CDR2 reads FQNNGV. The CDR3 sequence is CASSSRGSGFYNEQFF. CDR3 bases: TGTGCCAGCAGCTCACGGGGTAGCGGGTTCTACAATGAGCAGTTCTTC. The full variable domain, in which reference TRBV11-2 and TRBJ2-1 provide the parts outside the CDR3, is EAGVAQSPRYKIIEKRQSVAFWCNPISGHATLYWYQQILGQGPKLLIQFQNNGVVDDSQLPKDRFSAERLKGVDSTLKIQPAKLEDSAVYLCASSSRGSGFYNEQFFGPGTRLTVL.

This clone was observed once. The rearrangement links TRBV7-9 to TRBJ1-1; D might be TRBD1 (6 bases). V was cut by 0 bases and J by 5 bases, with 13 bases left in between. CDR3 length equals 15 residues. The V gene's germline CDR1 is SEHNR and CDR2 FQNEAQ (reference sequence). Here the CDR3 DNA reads TGTGCCAGCAGCTTAGCGCGGGGACATACAACTGAAGCTTTCTTT. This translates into CASSLARGHTTEAFF.

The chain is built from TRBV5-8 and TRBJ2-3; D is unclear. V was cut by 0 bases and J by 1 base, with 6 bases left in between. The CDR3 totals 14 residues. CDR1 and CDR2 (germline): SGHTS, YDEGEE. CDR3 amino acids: CASSLAFRTDTQYF. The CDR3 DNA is TGTGCCAGCAGCTTGGCCTTCCGCACAGATACGCAGTATTTT.

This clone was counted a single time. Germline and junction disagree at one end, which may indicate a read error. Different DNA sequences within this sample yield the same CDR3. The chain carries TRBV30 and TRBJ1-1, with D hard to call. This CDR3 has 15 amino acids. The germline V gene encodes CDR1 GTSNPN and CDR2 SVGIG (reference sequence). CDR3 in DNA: TGTGCCTGGAATGAGGGTTGGGCAGAGAACACTGAGGCTTTCTTT. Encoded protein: CAWNEGWAENTEAFF. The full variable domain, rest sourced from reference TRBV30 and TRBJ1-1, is SQTIHQWPATLVQPVGSPLSLECTVEGTSNPNLYWYRQAAGRGLQLLFYSVGIGQISSEVPQNLSASRPQDRQFILSSKKLLLSDSGFYLCAWNEGWAENTEAFFGQGTRLTVV.

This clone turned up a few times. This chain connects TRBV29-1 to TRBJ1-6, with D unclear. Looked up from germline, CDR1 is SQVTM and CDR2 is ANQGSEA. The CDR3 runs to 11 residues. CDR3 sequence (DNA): TGCATAAGGGCGGATAATTCACCCCTCCACTTT. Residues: CIRADNSPLHF.

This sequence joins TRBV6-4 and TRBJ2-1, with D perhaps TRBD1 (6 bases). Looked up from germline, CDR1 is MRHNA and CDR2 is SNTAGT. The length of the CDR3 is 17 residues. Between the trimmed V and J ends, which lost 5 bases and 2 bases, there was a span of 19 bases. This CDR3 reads CASSNPADRIPYNEQFF. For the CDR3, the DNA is TGTGCCAGCAGTAACCCCGCAGACAGGATACCCTACAATGAGCAGTTCTTC.

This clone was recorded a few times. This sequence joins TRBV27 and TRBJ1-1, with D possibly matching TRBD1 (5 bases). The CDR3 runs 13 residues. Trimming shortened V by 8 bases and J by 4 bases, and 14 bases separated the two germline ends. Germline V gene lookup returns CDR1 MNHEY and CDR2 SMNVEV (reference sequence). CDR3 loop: CASGRMGLTEAFF. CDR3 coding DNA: TGTGCCAGCGGGCGGATGGGGCTCACTGAAGCTTTCTTT.

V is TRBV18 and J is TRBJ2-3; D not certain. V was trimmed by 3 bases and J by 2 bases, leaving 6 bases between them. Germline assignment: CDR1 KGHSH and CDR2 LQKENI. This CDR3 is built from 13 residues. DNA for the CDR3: TGTGCCAGCTCACCCGAAGCCACAGATACGCAGTATTTT. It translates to CASSPEATDTQYF.

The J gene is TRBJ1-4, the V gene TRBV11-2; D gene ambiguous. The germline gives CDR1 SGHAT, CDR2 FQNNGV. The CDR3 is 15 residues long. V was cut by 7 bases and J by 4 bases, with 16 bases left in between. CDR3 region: CASTKTPTGNEKLFF. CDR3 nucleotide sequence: TGTGCCAGCACCAAGACCCCCACGGGTAATGAAAAACTGTTTTTT.

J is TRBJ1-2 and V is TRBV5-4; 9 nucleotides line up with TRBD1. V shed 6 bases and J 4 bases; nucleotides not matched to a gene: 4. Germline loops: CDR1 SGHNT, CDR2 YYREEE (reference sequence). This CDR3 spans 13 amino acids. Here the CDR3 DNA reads TGTGCCAGCACCCGGACAGGGGTCTATGGCTACACCTTC. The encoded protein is CASTRTGVYGYTF.

Written as DNA, the CDR3 is TGTGCCAGCAGTGCCCTAGGAGCGGGGGTCGTCAAGGGGACCCAGTACTTC. Its protein is CASSALGAGVVKGTQYF. The chain joins TRBV28 to TRBJ2-5; 8 nucleotides agree with TRBD2. Per germline, CDR1 MDHEN and CDR2 SYDVKM. This CDR3 has 17 residues. J lost 7 bases, V lost 5 bases, and 18 bases had no gene match. The variable domain in full, completed from reference TRBV28 and TRBJ2-5, reads DVKVTQSSRYLVKRTGEKVFLECVQDMDHENMFWYRQDPGLGLRLIYFSYDVKMKEKGDIPEGYSVSREKKERFSLILESASTNQTSMYLCASSALGAGVVKGTQYFGPGTRLLVL.

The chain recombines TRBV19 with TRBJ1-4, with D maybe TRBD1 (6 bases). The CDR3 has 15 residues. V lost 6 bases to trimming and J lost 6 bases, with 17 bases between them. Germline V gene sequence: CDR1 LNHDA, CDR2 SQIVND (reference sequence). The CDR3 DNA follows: TGTGCCAGTAGGTCCGTCACAGGGAATTATGAAAAACTGTTTTTT. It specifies CASRSVTGNYEKLFF. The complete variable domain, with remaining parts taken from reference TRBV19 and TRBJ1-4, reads DGGITQSPKYLFRKEGQNVTLSCEQNLNHDAMYWYRQDPGQGLRLIYYSQIVNDFQKGDIAEGYSVSREKKESFPLTVTSAQKNPTAFYLCASRSVTGNYEKLFFGSGTQLSVL.

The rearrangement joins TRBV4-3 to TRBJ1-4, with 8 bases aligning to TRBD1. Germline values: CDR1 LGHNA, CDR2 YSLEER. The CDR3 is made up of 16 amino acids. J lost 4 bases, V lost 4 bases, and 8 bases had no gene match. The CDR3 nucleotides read TGCGCCAGCAGCCGGGGGGAGGGACAGGTTAATGAAAAACTGTTTTTT. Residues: CASSRGEGQVNEKLFF.

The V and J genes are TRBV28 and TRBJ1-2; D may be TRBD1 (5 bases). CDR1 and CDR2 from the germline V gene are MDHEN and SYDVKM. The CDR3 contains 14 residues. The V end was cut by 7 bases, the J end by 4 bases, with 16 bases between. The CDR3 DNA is TGTGCCAGCAACCCGACCAGGGTTACCTATGGCTACACCTTC. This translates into CASNPTRVTYGYTF.

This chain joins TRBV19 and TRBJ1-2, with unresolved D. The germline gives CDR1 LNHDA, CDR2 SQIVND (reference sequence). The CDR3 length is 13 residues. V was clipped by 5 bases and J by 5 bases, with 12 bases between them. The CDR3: CASSREGIYGYTF. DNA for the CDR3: TGTGCCAGTAGTCGAGAGGGAATATATGGCTACACCTTC.

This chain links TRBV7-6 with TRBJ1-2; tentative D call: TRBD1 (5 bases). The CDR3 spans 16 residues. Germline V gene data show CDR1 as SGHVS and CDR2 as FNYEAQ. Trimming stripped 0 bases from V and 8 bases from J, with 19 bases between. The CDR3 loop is CASSLARGTGAGGYTF. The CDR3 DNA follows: TGTGCCAGCAGCTTAGCGCGAGGAACAGGAGCGGGAGGCTACACCTTC. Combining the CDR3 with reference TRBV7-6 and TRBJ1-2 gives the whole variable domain GAGVSQSPRYKVTKRGQDVALRCDPISGHVSLYWYRQALGQGPEFLTYFNYEAQQDKSGLPNDRFSAERPEGSISTLTIQRTEQRDSAMYRCASSLARGTGAGGYTFGSGTRLTVV.

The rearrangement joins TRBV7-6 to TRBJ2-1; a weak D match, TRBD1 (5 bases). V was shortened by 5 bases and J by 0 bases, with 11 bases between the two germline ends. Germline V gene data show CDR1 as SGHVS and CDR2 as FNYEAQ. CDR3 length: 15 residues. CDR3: CASSPRQSSYNEQFF. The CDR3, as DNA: TGTGCCAGCAGCCCGCGACAGAGCTCCTACAATGAGCAGTTCTTC.

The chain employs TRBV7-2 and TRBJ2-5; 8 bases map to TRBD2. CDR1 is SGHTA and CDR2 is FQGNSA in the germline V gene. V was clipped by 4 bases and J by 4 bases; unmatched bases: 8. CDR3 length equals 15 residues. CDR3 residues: CASSSGGPSSETQYF. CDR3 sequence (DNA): TGTGCCAGCAGCTCGGGGGGGCCGTCATCAGAGACCCAGTACTTC.

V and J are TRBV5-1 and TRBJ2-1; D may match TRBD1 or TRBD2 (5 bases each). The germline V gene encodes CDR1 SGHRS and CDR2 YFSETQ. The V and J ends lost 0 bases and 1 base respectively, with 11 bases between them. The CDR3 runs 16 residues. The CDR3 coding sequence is TGCGCCAGCAGCTTGGTAGGTGGGGGATCCTACAATGAGCAGTTCTTC. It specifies CASSLVGGGSYNEQFF.

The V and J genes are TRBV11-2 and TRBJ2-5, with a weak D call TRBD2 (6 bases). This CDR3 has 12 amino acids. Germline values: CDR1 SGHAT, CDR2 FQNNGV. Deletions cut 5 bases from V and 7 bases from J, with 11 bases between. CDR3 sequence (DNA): TGTGCCAGCAGCCTCGACGGGGGGACCCAGTACTTC. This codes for CASSLDGGTQYF.